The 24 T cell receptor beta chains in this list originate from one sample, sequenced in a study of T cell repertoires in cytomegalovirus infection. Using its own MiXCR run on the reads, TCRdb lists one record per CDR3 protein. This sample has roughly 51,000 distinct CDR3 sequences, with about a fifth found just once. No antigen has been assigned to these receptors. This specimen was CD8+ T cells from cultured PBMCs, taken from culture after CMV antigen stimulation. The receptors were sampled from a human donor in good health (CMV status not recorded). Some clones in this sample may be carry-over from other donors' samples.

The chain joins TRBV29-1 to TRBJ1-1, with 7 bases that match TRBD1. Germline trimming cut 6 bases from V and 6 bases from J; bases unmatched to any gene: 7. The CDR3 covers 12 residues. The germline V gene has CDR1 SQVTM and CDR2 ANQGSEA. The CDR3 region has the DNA TGCAGCGTCGTGGGACAGCGGGCTGAAGCTTTCTTT. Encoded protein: CSVVGQRAEAFF.

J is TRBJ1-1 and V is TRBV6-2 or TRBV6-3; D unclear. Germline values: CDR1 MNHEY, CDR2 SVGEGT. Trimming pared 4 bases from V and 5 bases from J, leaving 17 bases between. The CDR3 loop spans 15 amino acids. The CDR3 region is CASSSPGRVRTEAFF. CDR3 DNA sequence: TGTGCCAGCAGTTCACCTGGAAGGGTACGAACTGAAGCTTTCTTT.

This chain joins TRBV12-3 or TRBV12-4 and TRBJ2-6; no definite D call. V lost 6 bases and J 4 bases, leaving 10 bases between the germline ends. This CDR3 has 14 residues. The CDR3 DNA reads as TGTGCCAGCAGCAGAGATTCCGGGGCCAACGTCCTGACTTTC. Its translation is CASSRDSGANVLTF.

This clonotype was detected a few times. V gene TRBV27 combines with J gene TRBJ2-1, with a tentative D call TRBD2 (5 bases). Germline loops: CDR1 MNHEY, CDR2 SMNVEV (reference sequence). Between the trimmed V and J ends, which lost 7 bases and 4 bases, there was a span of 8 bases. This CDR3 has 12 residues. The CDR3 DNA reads TGTGCCAGCACCGGGATTTACAATGAGCAGTTCTTC. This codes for CASTGIYNEQFF.

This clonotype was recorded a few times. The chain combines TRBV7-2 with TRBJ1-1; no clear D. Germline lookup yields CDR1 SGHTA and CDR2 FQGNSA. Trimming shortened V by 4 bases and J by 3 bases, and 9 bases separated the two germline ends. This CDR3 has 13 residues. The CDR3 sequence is CASSYHRYTEAFF. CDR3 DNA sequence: TGTGCCAGCAGCTATCACCGCTACACTGAAGCTTTCTTT.

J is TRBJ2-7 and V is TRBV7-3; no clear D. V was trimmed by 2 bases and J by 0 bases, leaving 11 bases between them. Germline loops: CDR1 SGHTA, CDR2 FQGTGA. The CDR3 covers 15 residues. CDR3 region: CASSLGVGSSYEQYF. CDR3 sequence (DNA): TGTGCCAGCAGCTTAGGGGTCGGAAGCTCCTACGAGCAGTACTTC.

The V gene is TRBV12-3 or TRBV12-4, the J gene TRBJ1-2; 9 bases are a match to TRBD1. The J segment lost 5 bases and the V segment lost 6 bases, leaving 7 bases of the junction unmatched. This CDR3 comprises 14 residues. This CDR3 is CASRPTGGRYGYTF. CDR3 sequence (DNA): TGTGCCAGCAGACCGACAGGGGGTCGATATGGCTACACCTTC.

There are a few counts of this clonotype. For the CDR3, the DNA is TGTGCCAGCAGCACACAGGGGGCCGTTGAAGCTTTCTTT. Amino acids: CASSTQGAVEAFF. The chain joins TRBV7-6 to TRBJ1-1; 9 bases are a match to TRBD1. Trimming removed 5 bases from V and 7 bases from J; junction bases left unmatched: 5. The CDR3 runs to 13 residues. Germline V gene lookup returns CDR1 SGHVS and CDR2 FNYEAQ.

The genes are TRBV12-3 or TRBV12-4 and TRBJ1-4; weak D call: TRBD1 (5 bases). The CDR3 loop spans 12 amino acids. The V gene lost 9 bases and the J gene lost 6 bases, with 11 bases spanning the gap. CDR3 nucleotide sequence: TGTGCCAGGCCGCCGGGGGATGAAAAACTGTTTTTT. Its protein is CARPPGDEKLFF.

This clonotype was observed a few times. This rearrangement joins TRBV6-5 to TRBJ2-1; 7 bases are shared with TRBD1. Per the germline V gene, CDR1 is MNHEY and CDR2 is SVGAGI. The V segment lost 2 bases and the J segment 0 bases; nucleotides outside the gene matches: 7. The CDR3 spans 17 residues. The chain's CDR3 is CASSYRKGGFSYNEQFF. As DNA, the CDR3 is TGTGCCAGCAGTTACCGAAAAGGGGGCTTCTCCTACAATGAGCAGTTCTTC.

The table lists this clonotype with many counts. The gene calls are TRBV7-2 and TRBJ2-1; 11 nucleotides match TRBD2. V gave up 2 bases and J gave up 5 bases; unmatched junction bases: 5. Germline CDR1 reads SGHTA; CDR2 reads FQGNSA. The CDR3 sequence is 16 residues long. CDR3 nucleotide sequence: TGTGCCAGCAGCTTAACGACTAGCGGGACACACAATGAGCAGTTCTTC. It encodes CASSLTTSGTHNEQFF.

CDR3 nucleotides: TGTGCCAGCAGTTTAGGTGTAAACTGGGCCTATGGCTACACCTTC. Translated, it gives CASSLGVNWAYGYTF. The chain has TRBV12-3 or TRBV12-4 and TRBJ1-2; D not certain. The CDR3 extends over 15 amino acids. Trimming shortened V by 1 base and J by 4 bases, and 13 bases separated the two germline ends.

This chain's CDR3 is CASSYLPQGTGELFF. The CDR3 nucleotides read TGTGCCAGCAGTTACTTACCGCAGGGGACCGGGGAGCTGTTTTTT. The chain uses TRBV6-5 and TRBJ2-2; D perhaps matches TRBD1 (6 bases). This CDR3 has 15 amino acids. Per the germline V gene, CDR1 is MNHEY and CDR2 is SVGAGI. The germline V and J ends were trimmed by 1 base and 5 bases, with 11 bases remaining between them.

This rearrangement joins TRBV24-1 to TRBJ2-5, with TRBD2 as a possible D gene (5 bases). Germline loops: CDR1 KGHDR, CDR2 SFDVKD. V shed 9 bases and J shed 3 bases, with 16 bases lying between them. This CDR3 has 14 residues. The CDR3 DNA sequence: TGTGCCACCTCCGGACGGGGAACTAAAGAGACCCAGTACTTC. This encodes CATSGRGTKETQYF.

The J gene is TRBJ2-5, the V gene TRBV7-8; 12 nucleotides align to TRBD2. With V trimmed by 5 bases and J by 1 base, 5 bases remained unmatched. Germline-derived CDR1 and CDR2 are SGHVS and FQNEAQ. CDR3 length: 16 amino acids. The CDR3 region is CASSQTSGGAQETQYF. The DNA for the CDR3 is TGTGCCAGCAGCCAGACTAGCGGGGGAGCCCAAGAGACCCAGTACTTC.

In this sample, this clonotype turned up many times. CDR3 sequence (DNA): TGCAGTGCTCGGGGTAGCGACAGGGCAACCGGGGAGCTGTTTTTT. This encodes CSARGSDRATGELFF. The chain links TRBV20-1 to TRBJ2-2; 7 nucleotides match TRBD1. CDR1 DFQATT and CDR2 SNEGSKA come from the germline V gene (reference sequence). This CDR3 is 15 amino acids long. J lost 5 bases, V lost 5 bases, and 11 bases had no gene match.

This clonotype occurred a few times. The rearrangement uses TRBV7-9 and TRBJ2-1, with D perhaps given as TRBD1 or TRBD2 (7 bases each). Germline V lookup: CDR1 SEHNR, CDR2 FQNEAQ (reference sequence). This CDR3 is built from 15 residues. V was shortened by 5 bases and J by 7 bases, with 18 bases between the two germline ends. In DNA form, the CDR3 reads TGTGCCAGCAGCCCAGGGGGGGGGGCTAGGAATGAGCAGTTCTTC. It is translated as CASSPGGGARNEQFF.

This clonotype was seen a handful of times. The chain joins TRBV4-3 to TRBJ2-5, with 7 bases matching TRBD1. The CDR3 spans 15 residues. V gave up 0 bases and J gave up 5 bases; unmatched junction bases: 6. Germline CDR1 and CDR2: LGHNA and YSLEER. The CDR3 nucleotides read TGCGCCAGCAGCCAAGAGAGAGGGGGCGTGGAGACCCAGTACTTC. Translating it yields CASSQERGGVETQYF.

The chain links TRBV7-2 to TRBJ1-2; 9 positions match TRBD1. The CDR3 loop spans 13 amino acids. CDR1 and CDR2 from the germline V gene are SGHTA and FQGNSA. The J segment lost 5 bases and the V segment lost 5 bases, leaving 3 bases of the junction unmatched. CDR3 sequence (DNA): TGTGCCAGCAGCGACAGGGGGAAATATGGCTACACCTTC. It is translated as CASSDRGKYGYTF.

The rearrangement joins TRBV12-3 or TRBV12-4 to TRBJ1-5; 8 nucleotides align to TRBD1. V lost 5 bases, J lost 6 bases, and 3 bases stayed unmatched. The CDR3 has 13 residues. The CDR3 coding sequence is TGTGCCAGCAGTCCAGGGGGCGGTCAGCCCCAGCATTTT. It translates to CASSPGGGQPQHF.

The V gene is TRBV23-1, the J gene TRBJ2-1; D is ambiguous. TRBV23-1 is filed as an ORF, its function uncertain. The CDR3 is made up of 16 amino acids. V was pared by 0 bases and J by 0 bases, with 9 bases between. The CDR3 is CASSQSSSLSYNEQFF. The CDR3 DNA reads TGCGCCAGCAGTCAATCGTCATCCCTCTCCTACAATGAGCAGTTCTTC.

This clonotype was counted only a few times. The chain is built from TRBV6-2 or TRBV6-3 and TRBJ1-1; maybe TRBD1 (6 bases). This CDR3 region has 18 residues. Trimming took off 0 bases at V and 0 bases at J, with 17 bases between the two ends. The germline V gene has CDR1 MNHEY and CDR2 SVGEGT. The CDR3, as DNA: TGTGCCAGCAGTTACTCGGCCAGGGGAGGGGTGATGAACACTGAAGCTTTCTTT. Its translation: CASSYSARGGVMNTEAFF.

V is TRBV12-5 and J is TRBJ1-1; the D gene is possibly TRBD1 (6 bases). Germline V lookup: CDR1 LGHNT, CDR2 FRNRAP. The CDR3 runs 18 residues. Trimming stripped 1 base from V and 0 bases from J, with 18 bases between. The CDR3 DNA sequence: TGTGCTAGTGGTTTGGAGAAGACCGGGACACAAATGAACACTGAAGCTTTCTTT. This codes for CASGLEKTGTQMNTEAFF. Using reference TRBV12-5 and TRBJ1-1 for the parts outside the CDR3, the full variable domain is DARVTQTPRHKVTEMGQEVTMRCQPILGHNTVFWYRQTMMQGLELLAYFRNRAPLDDSGMPKDRFSAEMPDATLATLKIQPSEPRDSAVYFCASGLEKTGTQMNTEAFFGQGTRLTVV.

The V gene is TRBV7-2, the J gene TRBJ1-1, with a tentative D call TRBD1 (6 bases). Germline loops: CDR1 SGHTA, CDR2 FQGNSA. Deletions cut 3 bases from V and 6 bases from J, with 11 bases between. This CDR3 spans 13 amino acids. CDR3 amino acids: CASSLTGVAEAFF. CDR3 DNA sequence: TGTGCCAGCAGCTTGACAGGCGTCGCTGAAGCTTTCTTT.